This T cell receptor (beta chain) was profiled in a study of control samples from healthy donors and cancer patients. Measured with immunoSEQ multiplex PCR; TCRdb has only the in-frame clones, and not every one. The sample carries approximately 100,000 clones, just under 95% recorded once. This clone has a single count. CDR3 size: 15 residues. The ends were cut back, 5 bases at V and 5 bases at J, with 18 bases in the middle. CDR1 is LNHDA and CDR2 is SQIVND in the germline V gene (reference sequence). Sequenced sample: blood. The origin of this receptor is a human donor in good health. The donor label of this sample is uncertain. The rearrangement uses TRBV19 and TRBJ1-1; maybe TRBD1 (6 bases). CDR3 region: CASSAHTGSGTEAFF. The CDR3 DNA follows: TGTGCCAGTAGTGCCCACACAGGGTCCGGGACTGAAGCTTTCTTT. Combining the CDR3 with reference TRBV19 and TRBJ1-1 gives the whole variable domain DGGITQSPKYLFRKEGQNVTLSCEQNLNHDAMYWYRQDPGQGLRLIYYSQIVNDFQKGDIAEGYSVSREKKESFPLTVTSAQKNPTAFYLCASSAHTGSGTEAFFGQGTRLTVV.